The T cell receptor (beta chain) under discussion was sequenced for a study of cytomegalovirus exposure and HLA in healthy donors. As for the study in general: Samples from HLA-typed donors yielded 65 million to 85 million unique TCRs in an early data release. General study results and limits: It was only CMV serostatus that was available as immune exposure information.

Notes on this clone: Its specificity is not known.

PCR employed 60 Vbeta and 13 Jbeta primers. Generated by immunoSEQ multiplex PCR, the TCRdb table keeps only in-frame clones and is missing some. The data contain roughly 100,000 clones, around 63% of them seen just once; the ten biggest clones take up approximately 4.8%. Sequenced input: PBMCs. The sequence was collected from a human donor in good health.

CDR3 amino acids: CASSQGADETQYF. Written as DNA, the CDR3 is TGTGCCAGCAGCCAAGGGGCCGATGAGACCCAGTACTTC. The chain combines TRBV7-3 with TRBJ2-5; D is perhaps TRBD1 (5 bases). Germline assignment: CDR1 SGHTA and CDR2 FQGTGA. Trimming stripped 5 bases from V and 5 bases from J, with 12 bases between. There are 13 residues in the CDR3. Full variable domain (remainder filled in from reference TRBV7-3 and TRBJ2-5): GAGVSQTPSNKVTEKGKYVELRCDPISGHTALYWYRQSLGQGPEFLIYFQGTGAADDSGLPNDRFFAVRPEGSVSTLKIQRTERGDSAVYLCASSQGADETQYFGPGTRLLVL.